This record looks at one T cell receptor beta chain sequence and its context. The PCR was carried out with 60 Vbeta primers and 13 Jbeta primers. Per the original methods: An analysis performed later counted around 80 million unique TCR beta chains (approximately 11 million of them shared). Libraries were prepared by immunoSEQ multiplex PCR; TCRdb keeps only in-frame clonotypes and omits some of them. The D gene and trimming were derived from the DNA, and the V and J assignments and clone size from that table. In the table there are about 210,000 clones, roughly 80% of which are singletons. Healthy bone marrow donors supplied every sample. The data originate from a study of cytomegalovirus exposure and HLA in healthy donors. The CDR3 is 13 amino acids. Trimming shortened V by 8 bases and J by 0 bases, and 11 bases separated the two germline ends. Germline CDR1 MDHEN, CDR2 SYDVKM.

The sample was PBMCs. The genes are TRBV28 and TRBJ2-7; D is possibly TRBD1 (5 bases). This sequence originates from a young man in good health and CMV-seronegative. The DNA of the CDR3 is TGTGCCAGCTTTCAAGACAGCTCCTACGAGCAGTACTTC. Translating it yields CASFQDSSYEQYF.